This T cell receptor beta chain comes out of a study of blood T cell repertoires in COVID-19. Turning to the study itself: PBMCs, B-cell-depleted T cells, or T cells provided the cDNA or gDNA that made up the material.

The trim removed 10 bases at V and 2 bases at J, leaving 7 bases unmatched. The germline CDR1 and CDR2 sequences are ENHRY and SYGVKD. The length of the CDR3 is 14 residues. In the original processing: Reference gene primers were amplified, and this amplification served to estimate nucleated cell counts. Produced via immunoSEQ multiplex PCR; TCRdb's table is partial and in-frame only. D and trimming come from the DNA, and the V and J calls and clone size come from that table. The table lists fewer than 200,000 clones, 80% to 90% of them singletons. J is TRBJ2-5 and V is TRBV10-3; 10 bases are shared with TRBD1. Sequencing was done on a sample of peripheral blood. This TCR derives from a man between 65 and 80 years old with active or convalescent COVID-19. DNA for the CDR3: TGTGCCACCGCGACAGGGGGCCCTCAAGAGACCCAGTACTTC. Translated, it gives CATATGGPQETQYF.